These 21 T cell receptor beta chains originate from one sample sequenced in a study of CD8+CD57+ T cells in acquired aplastic anemia. The TCR beta profiling, which covered VDJ combination and CDR3 sequence, was carried out using genomic DNA as the template. Using its own MiXCR run on the reads, TCRdb lists one record per CDR3 protein. Of around 250,000 distinct CDR3 sequences listed, less than 85% were seen once; the top ten hold about two fifths. Sequencing involved patients with CD8+CD57+ cell expansion previously shown by flow cytometry. Specimen: sorted CD4+, CD8+, or CD8+CD57+ T cells (not recorded which) from PBMCs. These receptors all stem from a human donor with aplastic anemia.

As concerns this clonotype: Likely a read error: the CDR3 ends without its conserved phenylalanine or tryptophan. Because the CDR3's place on the DNA is in doubt, the DNA is left out and the CDR3 is given as listed by TCRdb. V gene TRBV2 combines with J gene TRBJ1-1; no DNA check was done on the table's D call, TRBD1. CDR1 and CDR2 (germline): SNHLY, FYNNEI. The CDR3 contains 15 residues when both ends are counted. CDR3 sequence: CASGHDLTGNQEAVL.

As for this clonotype: The junction shows a germline mismatch at one end, possibly a read error. V and J are TRBV7-9 and TRBJ2-5; no firm D call. The germline gives CDR1 SEHNR, CDR2 FQNEAQ (reference sequence). CDR3 length equals 14 residues. CDR3 residues: CATSLRSRQETEDF. Written as DNA, the CDR3 is TGTGCCACCAGCTTACGCAGCAGGCAAGAGACCGAGGACTTC. Looking up the rest from reference TRBV7-9 and TRBJ2-5 gives the full variable domain: DTGVSQNPRHKITKRGQNVTFRCDPISEHNRLYWYRQTLGQGPEFLTYFQNEAQLEKSRLLSDRFSAERPKGSFSTLEIQRTEQGDSAMYLCATSLRSRQETEDFGPGTRLLVL.

This clonotype was picked up one time. The CDR3 spells CASSRITSRGRSTEQFF. CDR3 DNA: TGTGCCAGCAGCCGAATAACGTCGCGGGGGCGGTCGACTGAGCAGTTCTTC. The chain couples TRBV7-6 to TRBJ2-1; D is possibly TRBD2 (7 bases). Germline V gene data show CDR1 as SGHVS and CDR2 as FNYEAQ. Deletions cut 5 bases from V and 9 bases from J, with 26 bases between. This CDR3 is 17 amino acids long. Variable domain in full (rest from reference TRBV7-6 and TRBJ2-1): GAGVSQSPRYKVTKRGQDVALRCDPISGHVSLYWYRQALGQGPEFLTYFNYEAQQDKSGLPNDRFSAERPEGSISTLTIQRTEQRDSAMYRCASSRITSRGRSTEQFFGPGTRLTVL.

The chain carries TRBV7-8 and TRBJ1-1; no clear D gene. The CDR3 has 15 amino acids. The V gene lost 2 bases and the J gene lost 10 bases, with 20 bases spanning the gap. CDR1 is SGHVS and CDR2 is FQNEAQ in the germline V gene. The CDR3 sequence: CASSLSWSQIIRAFF. Here the CDR3 DNA reads TGTGCCAGCAGCTTATCTTGGAGCCAGATCATACGAGCTTTCTTT.

This clonotype has only a few counts. The chain employs TRBV7-2 and TRBJ2-2; unclear D gene. The V end was cut by 1 base, the J end by 3 bases, with 6 bases between. The CDR3 covers 14 residues. Germline V gene sequence: CDR1 SGHTA, CDR2 FQGNSA. CDR3 DNA: TGTGCCAGCAGCTTAGTCGGGTACACCGGGGAGCTGTTTTTT. Amino acid sequence: CASSLVGYTGELFF.

The chain combines TRBV11-3 with TRBJ1-5; D possibly corresponds to TRBD1 (5 bases). The germline CDR1 and CDR2 sequences are SGHNT and YENEEA. V lost 1 base and J 4 bases, leaving 11 bases between the germline ends. The CDR3 has 15 amino acids. CDR3 sequence reads: CASSLVGGGNQPQHF. The CDR3 DNA reads TGTGCCAGCAGCTTAGTTGGGGGGGGAAATCAGCCCCAGCATTTT.

Comments on this clonotype: One end of the junction is discordant with germline, which a read error may explain. The V and J genes are TRBV2 and TRBJ2-3; no firm D call. The length of the CDR3 is 14 residues. Germline V gives CDR1 SNHLY, CDR2 FYNNEI. CDR3 DNA: TGTGCCAGCAGTGAATACGTCAGTGGCAATGGCTACAACTTC. Protein sequence: CASSEYVSGNGYNF.

The J gene is TRBJ1-1, the V gene TRBV9; D perhaps matches TRBD1 (5 bases). Germline loops: CDR1 SGDLS, CDR2 YYNGEE. V dropped 0 bases and J dropped 12 bases, with 21 bases sitting between them. This CDR3 contains 15 residues. This CDR3 reads CASSVDGGGSYTSFF. The CDR3 coding sequence is TGTGCCAGCAGCGTAGATGGGGGAGGTAGCTACACCTCTTTCTTT.

V usage is TRBV7-9 and J usage is TRBJ2-3; D is perhaps TRBD1 or TRBD2 (6 bases each). The V end lost 6 bases, the J end lost 14 bases, and 21 bases lay between the germline ends. Germline-derived CDR1 and CDR2 are SEHNR and FQNEAQ (reference sequence). CDR3 size: 13 residues. The CDR3 DNA reads TGTGCCAGCAGGGACGGGGGCACGGATACGACGTATTTT. Amino acids: CASRDGGTDTTYF.

In its sample, this clonotype was seen once. The rearrangement joins TRBV7-2 to TRBJ2-6, with 11 bases matching TRBD2. The J segment lost 0 bases and the V segment lost 7 bases, leaving 5 bases of the junction unmatched. The CDR3 has 17 residues. Germline values: CDR1 SGHTA, CDR2 FQGNSA. The CDR3 DNA is TGTGCCAGCACCCTAGCGGGGGGCCCCTCTGGGGCCAACGTCCTGACTTTC. Protein: CASTLAGGPSGANVLTF.

This clonotype showed up just once. A single base separates this from a much larger clone, so it may be a read error. This rearrangement joins TRBV7-8 to TRBJ2-5; 8 bases align to TRBD1. The V and J ends lost 3 bases and 14 bases, in that order; junction bases with no gene match: 17. Germline CDR1 and CDR2: SGHVS and FQNEAQ. The CDR3 is 15 amino acids. The chain's CDR3 is CASSLAGGADYGHYF. For the CDR3, the DNA is TGTGCCAGCAGCTTGGCAGGGGGCGCCGACTATGGCCACTACTTC. The full variable domain, with the rest looked up from reference TRBV7-8 and TRBJ2-5, is GAGVSQSPRYKVAKRGQDVALRCDPISGHVSLFWYQQALGQGPEFLTYFQNEAQLDKSGLPSDRFFAERPEGSVSTLKIQRTQQEDSAVYLCASSLAGGADYGHYFGPGTRLLVL.

This clonotype was picked up one time. Mismatch with germline at one junction end may stem from a read error. The V call is TRBV9, the J call TRBJ2-1; TRBD1 agrees at 10 bases. Per the germline V gene, CDR1 is SGDLS and CDR2 is YYNGEE. This CDR3 contains 15 residues. CDR3 region: CATSRGGQGGTEQFF. The CDR3, as DNA: TGTGCCACCAGCAGAGGTGGACAGGGGGGGACTGAGCAGTTCTTC.

The chain carries TRBV5-8 and TRBJ2-6; no firm D call. The germline CDR1 and CDR2 sequences are SGHTS and YDEGEE. The V end was cut by 2 bases, the J end by 4 bases, with 13 bases between. The CDR3 runs to 16 residues. The CDR3 loop reads CASSFAGSYGANVLTF. CDR3 nucleotides: TGTGCCAGCAGCTTTGCTGGCAGCTACGGGGCCAACGTCCTGACTTTC.

The genes are TRBV5-4 and TRBJ2-5, with D perhaps TRBD2 (5 bases). The CDR3 runs 14 residues. V lost 2 bases and J 7 bases, leaving 15 bases between the germline ends. CDR1 and CDR2 (germline): SGHNT, YYREEE (reference sequence). CDR3: CASSFSSAMRTQYF. CDR3 coding DNA: TGTGCCAGCAGCTTTAGTAGCGCAATGAGGACCCAGTACTTC.

Details on this clonotype: The conserved phenylalanine or tryptophan is not found at the CDR3 terminus, so this likely reflects a read error. The DNA is left out, because the CDR3 cannot be placed on it with certainty; the CDR3 is given as TCRdb lists it. The chain employs TRBV2 and TRBJ2-6; the table's D call, TRBD1, has no DNA check behind it. Ends included, the CDR3 has 16 residues. Germline CDR1 SNHLY, CDR2 FYNNEI. This CDR3 reads CASSDGGSYEAIFGPG.

This chain connects TRBV7-9 to TRBJ2-7, with 9 bases that match TRBD2. The CDR3 contains 14 residues. Germline values: CDR1 SEHNR, CDR2 FQNEAQ (reference sequence). CDR3 region: CASSFQRSGGSDDV. For the CDR3, the DNA is TGTGCCAGCAGCTTTCAAAGAAGCGGGGGGAGCGATGACGTC.

This chain joins TRBV9 and TRBJ1-2; TRBD1 might be the D (5 bases). The CDR3 is 16 residues long. Trimming pared 7 bases from V and 5 bases from J, leaving 24 bases between. CDR1 SGDLS and CDR2 YYNGEE come from the germline V gene. CDR3 in amino acids: CASGLARDELVYGYTF. CDR3 bases: TGTGCCAGCGGCTTGGCGAGGGACGAGCTGGTATATGGCTACACCTTC.

As to this clonotype: Compared with germline, one end of the junction differs, possibly owing to a read error. The chain has TRBV7-9 and TRBJ2-1; tentatively, D is TRBD2 (5 bases). From germline, CDR1 is SEHNR and CDR2 FQNEAQ (reference sequence). The length of the CDR3 is 16 residues. Written as DNA, the CDR3 is TGTGCCAGCAGCTTGTCAGAGAAAAGCGACGGGGATGACCAGTTCTTC. This sequence encodes CASSLSEKSDGDDQFF.

Turning to this clonotype: No conserved phenylalanine or tryptophan is present at the end of the CDR3, so a read error is the likely explanation. The DNA is left out, because the CDR3 cannot be placed on it with certainty; the CDR3 is given as TCRdb lists it. The chain links TRBV15 to TRBJ1-1. The CDR3 contains 15 residues when both ends are counted. CDR1 and CDR2 from the germline V gene are LNHNV and YYDKDF (reference sequence). CDR3 sequence: CATSGGSEEETEDFC.

The chain joins TRBV9 to TRBJ2-7, with D uncertain. V lost 2 bases and J 1 base, leaving 22 bases between the germline ends. Germline V CDR1 and CDR2: SGDLS, YYNGEE. CDR3 length: 18 residues. CDR3 nucleotide sequence: TGTGCCAGCAGCGTTCGGCCAGACGCGCAGGCCCTTTCCTACGAGCAGTACGTC. Translating it yields CASSVRPDAQALSYEQYV.

This chain connects TRBV5-6 to TRBJ2-3, with TRBD2 as a possible D gene (7 bases). Germline CDR1 and CDR2: SGHDT and YYEEEE. The length of the CDR3 is 13 residues. V was trimmed by 0 bases and J by 15 bases, leaving 17 bases between them. CDR3 protein: CASSLGGGGSNYF. For the CDR3, the DNA is TGTGCCAGCAGCTTGGGGGGGGGCGGCTCTAATTATTTT.